The T cell receptor (beta chain) described here comes from a study of blood T cell repertoires in COVID-19. Which cohort a participant joined came from the clinical history participants gave. Exposed enrollees encountered a COVID-19 case at some point within 2 weeks before study entry. The junction had 5 bases not matched to a gene; V was cut back by 0 bases and J by 0 bases. Germline assignment: CDR1 LGHNA and CDR2 YNFKEQ. The CDR3 totals 16 residues. Original methodology: The assay estimated nucleated cells by amplifying reference gene primers. Sequencing used immunoSEQ multiplex PCR; TCRdb keeps in-frame clones, though not all of them. From that table come the V and J calls and clone size; the DNA was used to work out D and trimming. This table holds hundreds of thousands of clones, 85% found once.

This clonotype originated in a woman aged 25 to 39 who had been exposed to COVID-19. This rearrangement joins TRBV4-2 to TRBJ2-7; 7 nucleotides match TRBD2. The sample taken for sequencing was PBMCs or T cells enriched from blood (not recorded which). The CDR3 coding sequence is TGTGCCAGCAGCCAAGATATTACGGGGGGCTCCTACGAGCAGTACTTC. Residues: CASSQDITGGSYEQYF.